Shown below are 8 T cell receptor beta chains from a single sample sequenced in a study of shared clonotypes between healthy human individuals. CD45RO-negative, CCR7-positively selected cells formed the naive CD8 fraction, excluding terminally differentiated effector memory CD45RA+ cells. The repertoire was sequenced with immunoSEQ multiplex PCR; TCRdb's copy has only in-frame clones and lacks some. The sample comprises about 2 million clones, roughly 95% of which are singletons, and 1% to 1.5% rests with the top ten. Sequenced material: naive CD8+ T cells sorted from blood. These receptors all come from a man between 18 and 35 years old in good health.

V and J are TRBV4-1 and TRBJ2-7; no firm D call. V lost 1 base and J lost 4, with 8 bases in between. There are 13 residues in the CDR3. Germline V gives CDR1 MGHRA, CDR2 YSYEKL. The CDR3 here is CASSQGPWYEQYF. Written as DNA, the CDR3 is TGCGCCAGCAGCCAAGGCCCGTGGTACGAGCAGTACTTC.

The chain uses TRBV7-2 and TRBJ2-5; D unclear. CDR1 SGHTA and CDR2 FQGNSA come from the germline V gene. V gave up 5 bases and J gave up 9 bases, with 19 bases separating them. This CDR3 has 14 amino acids. The CDR3 protein is CASSDLGLVEPQYF. CDR3 nucleotides: TGTGCCAGCAGCGACCTGGGGTTAGTCGAGCCCCAGTACTTC.

The chain links TRBV10-3 to TRBJ1-5; 7 nucleotides match TRBD1. V lost 10 bases, J lost 3 bases, and 9 bases stayed unmatched. The CDR3 length is 14 residues. In germline, CDR1 is ENHRY, CDR2 SYGVKD. CDR3 nucleotides: TGTGCCACAACAGGGGTTGGGCTCAATCAGCCCCAGCATTTT. The encoded protein is CATTGVGLNQPQHF.

The gene calls are TRBV27 and TRBJ2-7; perhaps TRBD1 as D (7 bases). The V gene's germline CDR1 is MNHEY and CDR2 SMNVEV (reference sequence). This CDR3 region has 14 residues. Trimming left V 6 bases short and J 0 bases short, with 12 bases between. The CDR3 spells CASRYRGGSYEQYF. CDR3 DNA sequence: TGTGCCAGCAGATACAGGGGAGGCTCCTACGAGCAGTACTTC.

The chain carries TRBV19 and TRBJ2-5; no firm D call. V lost 5 bases, J lost 5 bases, and 12 bases lay in between. CDR1 is LNHDA, CDR2 SQIVND, per germline (reference sequence). There are 13 residues in the CDR3. The CDR3 reads CASSVHESETQYF. DNA of the CDR3: TGTGCCAGTAGTGTTCATGAGTCGGAGACCCAGTACTTC. Combining the CDR3 with reference TRBV19 and TRBJ2-5 gives the whole variable domain DGGITQSPKYLFRKEGQNVTLSCEQNLNHDAMYWYRQDPGQGLRLIYYSQIVNDFQKGDIAEGYSVSREKKESFPLTVTSAQKNPTAFYLCASSVHESETQYFGPGTRLLVL.

The table lists this clone with a count of one. The chain combines TRBV13 with TRBJ2-2; 12 bases fit TRBD2. After removal of 5 bases from V and 6 bases from J, the junction contained 7 bases not matched to a gene. CDR1 is PRHDT, CDR2 FYEKMQ, per germline (reference sequence). This CDR3 has 16 amino acids. CDR3 protein: CASSVGLAGKSGELFF. CDR3 DNA: TGTGCCAGCAGCGTCGGACTAGCGGGAAAGTCCGGGGAGCTGTTTTTT.

The V and J genes are TRBV7-9 and TRBJ2-2, with D unclear. Looked up from germline, CDR1 is SEHNR and CDR2 is FQNEAQ (reference sequence). The CDR3 totals 15 residues. V lost 3 bases, J lost 0 bases, and 8 bases lay in between. The CDR3 protein is CASSFRTSNTGELFF. The CDR3 DNA follows: TGTGCCAGCAGCTTTCGGACCTCGAACACCGGGGAGCTGTTTTTT.

This chain links TRBV19 with TRBJ1-5; a possible D gene is TRBD1 (6 bases). The CDR3 contains 15 residues. Germline assignment: CDR1 LNHDA and CDR2 SQIVND (reference sequence). Trimming removed 3 bases from V and 1 base from J, with 10 bases in between. CDR3 in amino acids: CASSIRGASNQPQHF. In DNA, the CDR3 is TGTGCCAGTAGTATTCGGGGGGCAAGCAATCAGCCCCAGCATTTT.